This T cell receptor (beta chain) emerged from a study of shared clonotypes between healthy human individuals. Study-level information: Each donor's CD4 naive and CD4 memory cells filled three plates apiece, CD8 naive two, and CD8 memory one.

Study-wide findings and caveats: Depth was large, yet rarefaction showed that sorted-subset sequencing was incomplete. It was the few donors that limited the genetic and exposure-history diversity represented. An effect of sequencing depth on clonotype sharing among donors was expected.

Profiling relied on immunoSEQ multiplex PCR, and the TCRdb table lists in-frame clones only, not all of them. The table has about 2.3 million clones, 92% seen once. Of note for this clone: Its target is unknown. The same CDR3 also results from other DNA sequences found in this sample.

Germline V gene lookup returns CDR1 MDHEN and CDR2 SYDVKM. The CDR3 is 14 residues long. The V and J ends lost 3 bases and 1 base respectively, with 6 bases between them. Sample: naive CD4+ T cells from PBMCs. Sample subset: CD45RA+ positively selected. This receptor was obtained from a man younger than 35 in good health. Some clones in this sample may be carry-over from other donors' samples. V gene TRBV28 combines with J gene TRBJ1-4, with D unclear. CDR3 sequence (DNA): TGTGCCAGCAGTTTGGCAGGAACTAATGAAAAACTGTTTTTT. Translation gives CASSLAGTNEKLFF. The full variable domain, with the rest looked up from reference TRBV28 and TRBJ1-4, is DVKVTQSSRYLVKRTGEKVFLECVQDMDHENMFWYRQDPGLGLRLIYFSYDVKMKEKGDIPEGYSVSREKKERFSLILESASTNQTSMYLCASSLAGTNEKLFFGSGTQLSVL.